Each of the 31 T cell receptor beta chains below was sequenced from the same sample in a study of radiotherapy plus CTLA-4 blockade in lung cancer. Only in-frame clones appear in the TCRdb table, and some are missing; sequencing was by immunoSEQ multiplex PCR. The sample consists of about 98,000 clones, approximately 85% of them appearing once. This specimen consisted of peripheral blood, obtained from a patient treated with radiotherapy plus ipilimumab. All receptors derive from a human donor with non-small cell lung cancer who had a partial response to radiotherapy plus ipilimumab.

The chain employs TRBV2 and TRBJ2-7, with 9 bases matching TRBD2. The CDR3 is made up of 13 amino acids. In germline, CDR1 is SNHLY, CDR2 FYNNEI. CDR3 coding DNA: TGTGCCAGCAGTCCCGGGGGGAGCGGGAGGCTTCTCGTT. Translated: CASSPGGSGRLLV.

This chain joins TRBV5-6 and TRBJ1-1; 9 nucleotides agree with TRBD1. Germline values: CDR1 SGHDT, CDR2 YYEEEE. Trimming took 4 bases from V and 5 from J; bases not matched to a gene: 9. There are 15 residues in the CDR3. CDR3 residues: CASSPVGQGGTEAFF. CDR3 nucleotides: TGTGCCAGCAGCCCAGTGGGACAGGGAGGGACTGAAGCTTTCTTT.

This chain connects TRBV6-1 to TRBJ2-7; 12 bases agree with TRBD2. J was trimmed by 3 bases and V by 7 bases; bases with no gene match: 4. Looked up from germline, CDR1 is MNHNS and CDR2 is SASEGT. The CDR3 length is 14 residues. The CDR3 region has the DNA TGTGCCAGCACCGAGACTAGCGGGAGCTACGAGCAGTACTTC. It translates to CASTETSGSYEQYF.

V is TRBV2 and J is TRBJ2-7; 7 nucleotides line up with TRBD1. J gave up 5 bases and V 6 bases, and 4 bases lay outside the gene matches. Germline V gene lookup returns CDR1 SNHLY and CDR2 FYNNEI. The CDR3 spans 12 residues. The CDR3 DNA follows: TGTGCCAGCAGGACAGGGATGAACGAGCAGTACTTC. This gives the protein CASRTGMNEQYF.

The chain has TRBV7-3 and TRBJ1-1, with D possibly TRBD1 on 6 matching bases. The germline V gene encodes CDR1 SGHTA and CDR2 FQGTGA. V was pared by 3 bases and J by 2 bases, with 13 bases between. The CDR3 has 15 residues. CDR3 DNA: TGTGCCAGCAGCTTGGGACACCTCGGTAACACTGAAGCTTTCTTT. It codes for CASSLGHLGNTEAFF.

This sequence joins TRBV11-2 and TRBJ2-1; 7 positions match TRBD2. This CDR3 contains 15 residues. Per germline, CDR1 SGHAT and CDR2 FQNNGV. Unmatched junction bases numbered 3, after V lost 0 bases and J lost 4 bases. The CDR3 protein is CASSLEPAGYNEQFF. CDR3 in DNA: TGTGCCAGCAGCTTAGAGCCAGCGGGGTACAATGAGCAGTTCTTC.

This chain links TRBV19 with TRBJ2-5, with D hard to call. V lost 8 bases and J lost 5, with 15 bases in between. The germline gives CDR1 LNHDA, CDR2 SQIVND (reference sequence). The length of the CDR3 is 13 residues. CDR3 in amino acids: CASSDQSGETQYF. The DNA of the CDR3 is TGTGCCAGTTCAGACCAGTCCGGGGAGACCCAGTACTTC.

This chain connects TRBV11-3 to TRBJ2-1, with 9 bases aligning to TRBD2. V trimming: 4 bases; J trimming: 7 bases; junction bases outside the gene matches: 5. Germline V gene lookup returns CDR1 SGHNT and CDR2 YENEEA. The CDR3 consists of 14 residues. CDR3 DNA sequence: TGTGCCAGCAGCTCTAGCGGGAAGGGGAATGAGCAGTTCTTC. Translating it yields CASSSSGKGNEQFF.

The CDR3 DNA follows: TGTGCCAGCACCAACCCGCCGGGACAGGGGGAGGGCTACGAGCAGTACTTC. It is translated as CASTNPPGQGEGYEQYF. V and J are TRBV28 and TRBJ2-7, with 11 bases fitting TRBD1. Germline loops: CDR1 MDHEN, CDR2 SYDVKM. CDR3 length: 17 amino acids. Trimming at V came to 7 bases and at J to 3 bases, leaving 14 bases not matched to a gene.

This clone has at least ten counts. The chain combines TRBV9 with TRBJ2-7, with 13 bases aligning to TRBD2. CDR1 SGDLS and CDR2 YYNGEE come from the germline V gene. This CDR3 has 15 amino acids. V was pared by 3 bases and J by 3 bases, with 3 bases of the junction left unmatched. CDR3 protein: CASSGGTSGIYEQYF. CDR3 in DNA: TGTGCCAGCAGCGGAGGGACTAGCGGGATCTACGAGCAGTACTTC.

The chain joins TRBV7-3 to TRBJ2-2, with D possibly being TRBD2 (5 bases). Germline CDR1 is SGHTA and CDR2 is FQGTGA. This CDR3 spans 16 amino acids. Deletions cut 2 bases from V and 1 base from J, with 11 bases between. In DNA, the CDR3 is TGTGCCAGCAGCTTATCGCGGGCCCGGAACACCGGGGAGCTGTTTTTT. It yields the protein CASSLSRARNTGELFF.

The gene calls are TRBV9 and TRBJ2-5; 16 bases are shared with TRBD2. Germline CDR1 reads SGDLS; CDR2 reads YYNGEE. J lost 5 bases, V lost 4 bases, and 8 bases had no gene match. The CDR3 extends over 17 amino acids. CDR3 sequence (DNA): TGTGCCAGCAGCCCGGGACTAGCGGGAGGGCCCTCGGAGACCCAGTACTTC. Translating it yields CASSPGLAGGPSETQYF.

A remark on this clone: Other DNA variants within this sample encode the same CDR3. The V and J genes are TRBV11-2 and TRBJ2-7; D might be TRBD2 (6 bases). CDR3 length: 15 residues. Trimming took off 4 bases at V and 4 bases at J, with 17 bases between the two ends. Germline V CDR1 and CDR2: SGHAT, FQNNGV. CDR3 sequence reads: CASSWEAETAYEQYF. As DNA, the CDR3 is TGTGCCAGCAGCTGGGAGGCAGAGACGGCATACGAGCAGTACTTC.

The CDR3 reads CASSQSRQGFEGYTF. The CDR3 bases are TGTGCCAGCAGCCAATCGAGACAGGGATTTGAAGGCTACACCTTC. V and J are TRBV16 and TRBJ1-2; 7 positions match TRBD1. The CDR3 runs to 15 residues. Germline-derived CDR1 and CDR2 are KGHSY and FQNENV. V lost 0 bases to trimming and J lost 8 bases; unmatched junction nucleotides: 9.

This rearrangement joins TRBV6-1 to TRBJ2-2, with TRBD1 matching 9 bases. CDR3 size: 15 residues. The V segment lost 4 bases and the J segment 4 bases; nucleotides outside the gene matches: 4. From germline, CDR1 is MNHNS and CDR2 SASEGT. As DNA, the CDR3 is TGTGCCAGCAGTGGAGGGACAGGGACCACCGGGGAGCTGTTTTTT. Amino acids: CASSGGTGTTGELFF.

This clone was detected once. This CDR3 reads CASSENPGMGGYTF. CDR3 in DNA: TGTGCCAGCAGTGAAAACCCCGGGATGGGAGGCTACACCTTC. The chain couples TRBV6-1 to TRBJ1-2, with D hard to call. CDR1 is MNHNS and CDR2 is SASEGT in the germline V gene. This CDR3 comprises 14 residues. The V and J ends lost 2 bases and 8 bases respectively, with 15 bases between them.

CDR3 bases: TGCGCCAGCAGTGAGTCGGGACAGGTGTTCTATGGCTACACCTTC. It yields the protein CASSESGQVFYGYTF. The V and J genes are TRBV10-2 and TRBJ1-2; 8 bases map to TRBD1. Germline CDR1 and CDR2: WSHSY and SAAADI. The CDR3 runs 15 residues. Losses at the gene ends were 0 bases for V and 4 bases for J; bases not matched to a gene: 4.

In this sample, this clone turned up a few times. The rearrangement joins TRBV7-6 to TRBJ2-7, with D possibly being TRBD2 (6 bases). V shed 3 bases and J shed 6 bases, with 12 bases lying between them. CDR1 is SGHVS, CDR2 FNYEAQ, per germline. The CDR3 sequence is 13 residues long. The DNA for the CDR3 is TGTGCCAGCAGCTTGGGGGTCGGGGGCGAGCAGTACTTC. Protein product: CASSLGVGGEQYF.

This chain links TRBV14 with TRBJ2-1; 9 bases line up with TRBD2. The germline V gene has CDR1 SGHDN and CDR2 FVKESK. The J segment lost 6 bases and the V segment lost 1 base, leaving 4 bases of the junction unmatched. The CDR3 runs to 15 residues. The DNA for the CDR3 is TGTGCCAGCAGCCAAGCGGGACTAGCTTTCAATGAGCAGTTCTTC. Translated: CASSQAGLAFNEQFF.

The chain is built from TRBV27 and TRBJ2-5; TRBD1 is a possible D gene (5 bases). Trimming removed 4 bases at V and 2 bases at J, with 8 bases between. The CDR3 spans 13 residues. Germline values: CDR1 MNHEY, CDR2 SMNVEV (reference sequence). This chain's CDR3 is CASSSTVQETQYF. CDR3 sequence (DNA): TGTGCCAGCAGTTCGACAGTACAAGAGACCCAGTACTTC.

The chain combines TRBV6-1 with TRBJ2-7, with 7 bases aligning to TRBD1. The CDR3 extends over 11 amino acids. V shed 9 bases, J shed 3 bases, and the junction held 2 bases outside the gene matches. Germline assignment: CDR1 MNHNS and CDR2 SASEGT. CDR3 protein: CASWTGYEQYF. CDR3 in DNA: TGTGCCAGTTGGACAGGCTACGAGCAGTACTTC.

This clone appeared once. The V call is TRBV5-1, the J call TRBJ1-6; D is unclear. The V gene lost 0 bases and the J gene lost 5 bases, with 6 bases spanning the gap. The germline CDR1 and CDR2 sequences are SGHRS and YFSETQ. The CDR3 extends over 14 amino acids. CDR3 amino acids: CASSLDSHNSPLHF. The CDR3 DNA reads as TGCGCCAGCAGCTTGGACAGCCATAATTCACCCCTCCACTTT.

This chain joins TRBV23-1 and TRBJ2-3, with D possibly being TRBD1 (7 bases). TRBV23-1 belongs to the ORF category, with a function that is uncertain. The CDR3 runs to 17 residues. Trimming shortened V by 0 bases and J by 0 bases, and 13 bases separated the two germline ends. CDR3 sequence reads: CASSQSEGACSTDTQYF. The DNA for the CDR3 is TGCGCCAGCAGTCAATCGGAGGGGGCTTGCAGCACAGATACGCAGTATTTT.

This sequence joins TRBV5-4 and TRBJ2-3; 9 nucleotides agree with TRBD2. The V gene end was trimmed by 0 bases and the J gene end by 2 bases; junction bases not matched to a gene: 10. CDR3 length: 18 residues. In germline, CDR1 is SGHNT, CDR2 YYREEE (reference sequence). CDR3 sequence reads: CASSLAITSGSHTDTQYF. CDR3 bases: TGTGCCAGCAGCTTGGCCATAACTAGCGGGTCACACACAGATACGCAGTATTTT.

V gene TRBV16 combines with J gene TRBJ1-2; no reliable D call. The ends were cut back, 4 bases at V and 5 bases at J, with 14 bases in the middle. The germline gives CDR1 KGHSY, CDR2 FQNENV. The CDR3 spans 14 residues. The CDR3 loop is CASSRAGILYGYTF. The CDR3 DNA reads as TGTGCCAGCAGCCGGGCAGGAATTTTGTATGGCTACACCTTC.

This clone was recorded only once. The chain employs TRBV6-1 and TRBJ1-5, with 7 bases lining up with TRBD1. Germline V gene sequence: CDR1 MNHNS, CDR2 SASEGT. V was pared by 4 bases and J by 2 bases, with 8 bases of the junction left unmatched. The CDR3 is 16 residues long. The CDR3 loop is CASSVVGQAGNQPQHF. The CDR3 nucleotides are TGTGCCAGCAGTGTAGTTGGACAGGCCGGCAATCAGCCCCAGCATTTT.

V and J are TRBV10-1 and TRBJ2-7, with 9 bases matching TRBD1. CDR3 length: 15 amino acids. The J segment lost 2 bases and the V segment lost 5 bases, leaving 7 bases of the junction unmatched. The V gene's germline CDR1 is WNHNN and CDR2 SYGVQD (reference sequence). The CDR3 reads CASSPGQGSAYEQYF. The CDR3 coding sequence is TGCGCCAGCAGTCCAGGACAGGGGTCAGCCTACGAGCAGTACTTC.

V and J are TRBV30 and TRBJ2-7, with 12 bases that match TRBD2. This CDR3 region has 14 residues. Losses at the gene ends were 3 bases for V and 0 bases for J; bases not matched to a gene: 0. Per germline, CDR1 GTSNPN and CDR2 SVGIG (reference sequence). This chain's CDR3 is CAWRTSGSSYEQYF. CDR3 coding DNA: TGTGCCTGGAGGACTAGCGGGAGCTCCTACGAGCAGTACTTC.

In this sample, this clone turned up a few times. This chain links TRBV29-1 with TRBJ1-1, with D maybe TRBD1 (5 bases). Deletions cut 6 bases from V and 3 bases from J, with 8 bases between. This CDR3 has 11 residues. Germline V gene sequence: CDR1 SQVTM, CDR2 ANQGSEA. CDR3 residues: CSVIRDTEAFF. The CDR3 DNA reads TGCAGCGTCATCAGGGACACTGAAGCTTTCTTT.

The V and J genes are TRBV19 and TRBJ2-7, with TRBD1 as a possible D gene (5 bases). Trimming stripped 3 bases from V and 6 bases from J, with 12 bases between. CDR1 is LNHDA and CDR2 is SQIVND in the germline V gene (reference sequence). The CDR3 is 13 amino acids. The CDR3 spells CASSMGQGPEQYF. CDR3 DNA: TGTGCCAGTAGTATGGGGCAGGGCCCCGAGCAGTACTTC.

The chain joins TRBV7-9 to TRBJ2-1; 11 nucleotides match TRBD2. The J segment lost 8 bases and the V segment lost 5 bases, leaving 8 bases of the junction unmatched. Germline values: CDR1 SEHNR, CDR2 FQNEAQ (reference sequence). The CDR3 runs 15 residues. CDR3 region: CASSLGLAGFYEQFF. The CDR3 DNA is TGTGCCAGCAGCCTAGGACTAGCGGGTTTCTATGAGCAGTTCTTC.